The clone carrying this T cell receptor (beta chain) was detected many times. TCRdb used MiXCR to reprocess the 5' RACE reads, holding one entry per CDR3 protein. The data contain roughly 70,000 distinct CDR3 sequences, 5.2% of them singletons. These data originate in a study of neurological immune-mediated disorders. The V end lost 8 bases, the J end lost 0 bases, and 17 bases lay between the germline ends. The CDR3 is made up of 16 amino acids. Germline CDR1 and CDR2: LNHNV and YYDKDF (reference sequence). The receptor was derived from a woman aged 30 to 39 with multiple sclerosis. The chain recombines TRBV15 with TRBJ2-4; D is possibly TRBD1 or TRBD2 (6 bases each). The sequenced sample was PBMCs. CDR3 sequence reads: CATPTRRGEAKNIQYF. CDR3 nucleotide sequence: TGTGCCACCCCCACACGGAGGGGGGAAGCCAAAAACATTCAGTACTTC.